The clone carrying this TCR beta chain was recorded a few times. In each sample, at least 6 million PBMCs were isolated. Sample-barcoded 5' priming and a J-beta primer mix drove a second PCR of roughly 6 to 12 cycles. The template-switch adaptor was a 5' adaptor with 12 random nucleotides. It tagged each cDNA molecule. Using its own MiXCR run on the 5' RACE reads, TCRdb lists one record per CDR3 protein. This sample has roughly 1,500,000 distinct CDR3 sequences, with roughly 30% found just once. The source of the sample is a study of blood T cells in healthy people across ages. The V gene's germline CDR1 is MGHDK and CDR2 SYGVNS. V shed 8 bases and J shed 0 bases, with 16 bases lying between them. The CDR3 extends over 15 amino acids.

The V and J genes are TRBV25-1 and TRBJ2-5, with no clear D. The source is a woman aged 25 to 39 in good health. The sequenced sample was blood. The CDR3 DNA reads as TGTGCCAGCGGTAGTTCGGGCGCGCACCAAGAGACCCAGTACTTC. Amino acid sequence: CASGSSGAHQETQYF.